This record looks at one T cell receptor beta chain sequence and its context. No antigen is known for it. T lymphocytes (CD4+ and CD8+) were sorted from PBMCs. RNA was extracted and reverse transcribed into cDNA as the sequencing template. Data came from immunoSEQ multiplex PCR; TCRdb stores just in-frame clones and leaves some out. The table lists about 110,000 clones, 45% to 70% of them singletons. The data originate from a study of CD8+ T cells in alopecia areata. General study points: In lesional scalp, particularly from alopecia totalis/universalis, clonality was higher than in normal scalp.

Germline CDR1 and CDR2: SNHLY and FYNNEI. This CDR3 region has 14 residues. With 4 bases removed from V and 4 bases from J, the gap between germline ends came to 12 bases. The source is a human donor in good health. This chain joins TRBV2 and TRBJ2-3; D is perhaps TRBD1 or TRBD2 (6 bases each). Sequencing was performed on CD8+ T cells sorted from blood. This CDR3 is CASSAAGEADTQYF. CDR3 coding DNA: TGTGCCAGCAGTGCGGCAGGGGAGGCAGATACGCAGTATTTT.